This TCR beta chain was recovered during a study of shared clonotypes between healthy human individuals (dated by TCRdb to 2020 to 2022). For the study in its entirety: The cohort comprised a couple of women and a few men aged 18 to 49 years. Per donor, three plates each were used for CD4 naive and CD4 memory, two for CD8 naive, and one for CD8 memory. The study deeply sequenced blood TCR repertoires of about 5 healthy adults to estimate repertoire size and the extent of clonotype sharing between individuals. To increase sequencing depth and limit assay-specific biases, different laboratories used diverse techniques to prepare libraries and sequence TCR repertoires. Leukapheresis yielded between about 0.85 and 10 billion PBMCs per donor. Findings and caveats that apply to the study as a whole: Naive subsets generally had larger estimated clonotype richness than memory subsets did. Because the study included only a small number of donors, the genetic and exposure-history diversity represented was limited. Pairwise subsampling indicated that sequencing depth was expected to affect the degree of clonotype sharing among donors. Clonotypes shared by all four sorted-subset donors showed higher generation probabilities than non-shared clonotypes. When several donors were compared, the shared fraction of clonotypes was 5% to 6.5% for naive CD4, about 4% for naive CD8, more than 2% for memory CD4, and 0.4% for memory CD8. Rarefaction of sorted-subset datasets indicated incomplete sequencing despite the large sequencing depth. Only blood was sampled, and tissue TCR repertoires likely differ from those in blood.

V lost 4 bases and J lost 2 bases; the stretch between them is 17 bases long. Taken from cysteine to phenylalanine, the CDR3 has 16 residues. Of the read, only the CDR3 DNA is kept; its 48 bases are in frame from base 1. CDR1 is given as MGHDK and CDR2 as SYGVNS, both from the germline V gene. CD8 naive samples were CD45RO-negative cells positively selected for CCR7, giving a CD45RA+CCR7+ population that excluded TemRA cells. The donors were healthy, HIV-negative adults who had no recently reported acute infections or vaccinations. Every donor was a Caucasian adult residing in Nashville, Tennessee, USA. After blood collection by leukapheresis, PBMCs were isolated using Ficoll-Histopaque density gradient centrifugation and then cryopreserved in the vapor phase of liquid nitrogen. Analytical flow cytometry was used to check the purity and quantity of each magnetically sorted T cell population. Each sorted fraction had its genomic DNA isolated and then quantified by UV absorbance on a Nanodrop 2000c.

TCR CDR3 regions were amplified from genomic DNA by multiplex PCR using the deep immunoSEQ assay. Genomic DNA extracted from each cell subset was distributed evenly over all wells of several immunoSEQ 96-well plates, and each plate served as one replicate. For sorted subsets, 200 to 250 ng genomic DNA, equal to 25,000 to 35,000 T cell genomes, was loaded into each replicate PCR. Purified libraries were quantified with a Qubit 3.0 fluorometer, sized on a Bioanalyzer 2100, and re-quantified with the KAPA Library Quantification kit. Every immunoSEQ 96-well plate was sequenced on a separate single-read 150-cycle Illumina NextSeq 550 flow cell. Per the original workflow: Because the immunoSEQ output held only junctional sequences and lacked quality scores, the filtering could not match the filtering applied to full-length reads. To assign V/J genes and CDR3, sequences were annotated against IMGT germline references using PyIR, a Python wrapper for IgBLAST v1.9. Any read was removed if the V/J assignment was weak (E-value above 1e-6), the CDR3 was missing, or the read contained stop codons, out-of-frame junctions, or ambiguous translated residues. V3J clonotypes were defined by identical inferred V gene, J gene, and CDR3 amino acid sequence. To compute the percentage overlap between repertoires, the number of shared unique clonotypes was divided by the size of the smaller repertoire. Repertoire richness was assessed with RTK rarefaction, the Chao1 estimator, and Recon v2.1 estimates of unobserved clonotypes. Generation probabilities for all TCRbeta clonotypes obtained by the gDNA method from a few donors were computed using OLGA. Here the immuneACCESS table is served through TCRdb, limited to in-frame sequences with V and J called. Missing clones are a known gap in these copies; in checked studies unresolved V genes cover under half, and the rest lacks a known reason. V and J calls and clone size are those listed in that table; D and trimming were worked out from the DNA. For this sample the table gives roughly 1,800,000 clones, of which about 95% were detected only once. Jointly, the top ten make up roughly 1% of the sample.

On this clone: The specificity of this receptor is unknown. No clone much larger than this one lies a single base away; base qualities are absent.

The source material was naive CD8+ T cells sorted from blood. The cell subset or site label, as the study defines it: CD45RA+CCR7+. This receptor was obtained from a man in his late teens or twenties in good health. The V and J genes are TRBV25-1 and TRBJ2-5; the D segment could be TRBD1, given 6 matching bases. In nucleotide form, the sequence is TGTGCCAGCAGTGGCTCCGGGTGGGGGCTACAAGAGACCCAGTACTTC. Its translation reads: CASSGSGWGLQETQYF. The CDR3 plus the reference TRBV25-1 and TRBJ2-5 genes for the other parts give the full variable domain: EADIYQTPRYLVIGTGKKITLECSQTMGHDKMYWYQQDPGMELHLIHYSYGVNSTEKGDLSSESTVSRIRTEHFPLTLESARPSHTSQYLCASSGSGWGLQETQYFGPGTRLLVL.